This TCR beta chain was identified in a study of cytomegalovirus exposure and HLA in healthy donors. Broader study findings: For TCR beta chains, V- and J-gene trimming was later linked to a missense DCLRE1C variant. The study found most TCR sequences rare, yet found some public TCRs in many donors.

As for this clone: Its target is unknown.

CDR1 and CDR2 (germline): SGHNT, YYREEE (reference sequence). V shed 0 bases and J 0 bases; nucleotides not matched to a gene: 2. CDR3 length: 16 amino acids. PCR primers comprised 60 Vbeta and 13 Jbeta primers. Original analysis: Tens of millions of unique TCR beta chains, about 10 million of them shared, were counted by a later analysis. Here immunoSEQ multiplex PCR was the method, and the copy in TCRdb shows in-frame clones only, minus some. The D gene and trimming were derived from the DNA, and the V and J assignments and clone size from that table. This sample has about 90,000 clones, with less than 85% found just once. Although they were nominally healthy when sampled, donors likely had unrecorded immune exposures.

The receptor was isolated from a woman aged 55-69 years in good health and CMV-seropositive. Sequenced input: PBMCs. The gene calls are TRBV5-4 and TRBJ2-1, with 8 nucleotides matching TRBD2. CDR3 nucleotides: TGTGCCAGCAGCTTGGTAAGCGGGAGCTCCTACAATGAGCAGTTCTTC. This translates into CASSLVSGSSYNEQFF.